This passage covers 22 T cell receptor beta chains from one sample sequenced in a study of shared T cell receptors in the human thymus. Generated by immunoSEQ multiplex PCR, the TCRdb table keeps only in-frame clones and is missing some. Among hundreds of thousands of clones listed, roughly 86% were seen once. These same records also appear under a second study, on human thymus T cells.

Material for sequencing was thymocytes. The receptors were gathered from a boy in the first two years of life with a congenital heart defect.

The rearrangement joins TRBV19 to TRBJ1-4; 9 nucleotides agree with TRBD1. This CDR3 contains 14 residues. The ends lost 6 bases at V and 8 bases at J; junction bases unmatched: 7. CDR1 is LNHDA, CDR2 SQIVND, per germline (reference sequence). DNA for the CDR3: TGTGCCAGTAGAAAGGGACAGGGTCGGGAAAAACTGTTTTTT. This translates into CASRKGQGREKLFF.

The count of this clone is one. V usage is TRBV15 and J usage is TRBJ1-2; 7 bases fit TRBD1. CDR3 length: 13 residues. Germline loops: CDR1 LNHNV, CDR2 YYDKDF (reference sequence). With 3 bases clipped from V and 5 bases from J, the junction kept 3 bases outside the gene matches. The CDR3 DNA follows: TGTGCCACCAGCAGCCGGGACAGATATGGCTACACCTTC. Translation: CATSSRDRYGYTF.

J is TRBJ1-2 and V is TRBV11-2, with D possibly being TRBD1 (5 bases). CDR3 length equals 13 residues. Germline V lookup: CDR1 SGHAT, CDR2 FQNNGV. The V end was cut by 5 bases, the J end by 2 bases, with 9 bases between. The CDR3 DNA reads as TGTGCCAGCAGCCCCCAGGGAAACTATGGCTACACCTTC. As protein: CASSPQGNYGYTF.

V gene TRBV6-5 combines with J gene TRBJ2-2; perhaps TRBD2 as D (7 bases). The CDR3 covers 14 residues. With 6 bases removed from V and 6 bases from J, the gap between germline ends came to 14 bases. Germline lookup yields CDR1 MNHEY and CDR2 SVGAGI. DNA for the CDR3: TGTGCCAGCAGGCGGGGGCTTTTTCCCGGGGAGCTGTTTTTT. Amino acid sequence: CASRRGLFPGELFF.

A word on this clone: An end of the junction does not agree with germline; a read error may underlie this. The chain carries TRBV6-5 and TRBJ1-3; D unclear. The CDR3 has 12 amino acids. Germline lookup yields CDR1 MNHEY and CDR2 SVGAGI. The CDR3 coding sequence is TGCGATCTGAGGGTTCCCGGAAACACCATATATTTT. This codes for CDLRVPGNTIYF.

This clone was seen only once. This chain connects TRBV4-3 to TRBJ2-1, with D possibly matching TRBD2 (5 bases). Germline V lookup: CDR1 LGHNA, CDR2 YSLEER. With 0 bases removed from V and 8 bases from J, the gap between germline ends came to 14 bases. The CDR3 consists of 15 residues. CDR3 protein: CASSQEDPGSYEQFF. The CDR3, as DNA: TGCGCCAGCAGCCAAGAAGACCCGGGGAGCTATGAGCAGTTCTTC.

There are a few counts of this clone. CDR3 nucleotides: TGTGCCACCCGAAGTCCTACAGGGAACACTGAAGCTTTCTTT. Translation gives CATRSPTGNTEAFF. V usage is TRBV6-5 and J usage is TRBJ1-1; maybe TRBD1 (5 bases). CDR1 is MNHEY, CDR2 SVGAGI, per germline. The CDR3 is 14 residues long. Trimming removed 10 bases from V and 1 base from J, with 16 bases in between.

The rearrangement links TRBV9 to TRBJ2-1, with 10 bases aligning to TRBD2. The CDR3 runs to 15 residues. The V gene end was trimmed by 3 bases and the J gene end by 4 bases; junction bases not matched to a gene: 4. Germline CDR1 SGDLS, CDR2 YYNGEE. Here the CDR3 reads CASSALAGVYNEQFF. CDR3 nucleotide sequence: TGTGCCAGCAGCGCTCTAGCGGGGGTATACAATGAGCAGTTCTTC.

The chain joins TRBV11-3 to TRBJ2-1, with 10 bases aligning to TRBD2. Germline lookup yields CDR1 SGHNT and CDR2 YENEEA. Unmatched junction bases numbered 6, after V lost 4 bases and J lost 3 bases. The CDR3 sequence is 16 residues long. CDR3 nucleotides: TGTGCCAGCAGCTCCAGGACTAGCGGAGACTACAATGAGCAGTTCTTC. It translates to CASSSRTSGDYNEQFF.

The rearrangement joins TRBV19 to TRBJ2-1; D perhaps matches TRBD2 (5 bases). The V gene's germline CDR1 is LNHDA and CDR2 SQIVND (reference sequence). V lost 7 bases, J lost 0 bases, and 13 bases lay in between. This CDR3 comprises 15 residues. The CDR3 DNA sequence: TGTGCCAGTACACGGGGTCCGAGCTCCTACAATGAGCAGTTCTTC. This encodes CASTRGPSSYNEQFF. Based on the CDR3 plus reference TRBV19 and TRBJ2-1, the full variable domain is DGGITQSPKYLFRKEGQNVTLSCEQNLNHDAMYWYRQDPGQGLRLIYYSQIVNDFQKGDIAEGYSVSREKKESFPLTVTSAQKNPTAFYLCASTRGPSSYNEQFFGPGTRLTVL.

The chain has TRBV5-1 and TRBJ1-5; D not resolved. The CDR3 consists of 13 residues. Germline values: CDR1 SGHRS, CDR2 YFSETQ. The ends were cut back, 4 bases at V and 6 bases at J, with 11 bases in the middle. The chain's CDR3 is CASSGGLGQPQHF. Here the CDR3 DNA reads TGCGCCAGCAGCGGTGGTCTCGGTCAGCCCCAGCATTTT.

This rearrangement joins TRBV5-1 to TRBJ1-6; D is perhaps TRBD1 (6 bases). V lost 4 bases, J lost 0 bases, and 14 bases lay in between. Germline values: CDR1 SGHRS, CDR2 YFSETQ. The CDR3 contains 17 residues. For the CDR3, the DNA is TGCGCCAGCAGCCATGGACAGCAAAGCTCCTATAATTCACCCCTCCACTTT. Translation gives CASSHGQQSSYNSPLHF.

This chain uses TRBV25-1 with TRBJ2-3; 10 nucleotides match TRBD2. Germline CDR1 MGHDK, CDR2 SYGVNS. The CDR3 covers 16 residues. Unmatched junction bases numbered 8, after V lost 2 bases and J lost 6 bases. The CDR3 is CASSERVGTSVDTQYF. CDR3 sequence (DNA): TGTGCCAGCAGTGAACGGGTGGGGACTAGCGTCGATACGCAGTATTTT.

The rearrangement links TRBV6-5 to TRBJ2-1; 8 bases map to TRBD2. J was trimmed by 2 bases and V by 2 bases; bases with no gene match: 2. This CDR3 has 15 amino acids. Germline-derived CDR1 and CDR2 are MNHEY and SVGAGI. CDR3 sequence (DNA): TGTGCCAGCAGTTACAAGCGGGGGCCCTACAATGAGCAGTTCTTC. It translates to CASSYKRGPYNEQFF.

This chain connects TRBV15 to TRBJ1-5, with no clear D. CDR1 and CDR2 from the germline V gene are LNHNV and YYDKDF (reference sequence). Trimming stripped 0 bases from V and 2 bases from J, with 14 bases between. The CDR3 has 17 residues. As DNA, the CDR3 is TGTGCCACCAGCAGAGATCCCCACAGTCCTCGCAATCAGCCCCAGCATTTT. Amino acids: CATSRDPHSPRNQPQHF.

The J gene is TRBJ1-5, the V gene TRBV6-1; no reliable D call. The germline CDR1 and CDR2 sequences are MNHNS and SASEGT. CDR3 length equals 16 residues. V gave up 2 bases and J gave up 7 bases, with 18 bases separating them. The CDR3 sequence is CASSEPPRRLRQPQHF. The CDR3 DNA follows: TGTGCCAGCAGTGAACCCCCCCGTAGATTGAGACAGCCCCAGCATTTT.

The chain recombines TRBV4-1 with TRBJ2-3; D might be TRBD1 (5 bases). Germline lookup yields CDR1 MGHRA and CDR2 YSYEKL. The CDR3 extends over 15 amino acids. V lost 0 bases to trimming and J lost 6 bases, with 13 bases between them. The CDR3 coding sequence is TGCGCCAGCAGCCAAGAGGTACAGGTCGGGGATACGCAGTATTTT. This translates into CASSQEVQVGDTQYF.

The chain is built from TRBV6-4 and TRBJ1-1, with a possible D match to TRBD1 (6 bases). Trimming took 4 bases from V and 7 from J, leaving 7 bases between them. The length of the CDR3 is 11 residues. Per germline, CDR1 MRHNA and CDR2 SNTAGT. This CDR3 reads CASSGGREAFF. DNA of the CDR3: TGTGCCAGCAGTGGGGGGCGTGAAGCTTTCTTT.

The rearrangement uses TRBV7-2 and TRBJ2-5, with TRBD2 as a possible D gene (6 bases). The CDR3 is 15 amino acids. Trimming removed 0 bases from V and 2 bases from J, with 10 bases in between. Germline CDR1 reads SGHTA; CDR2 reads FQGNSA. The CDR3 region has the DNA TGTGCCAGCAGCTTAGCGCTGGGAGGTCAAGAGACCCAGTACTTC. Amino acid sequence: CASSLALGGQETQYF.

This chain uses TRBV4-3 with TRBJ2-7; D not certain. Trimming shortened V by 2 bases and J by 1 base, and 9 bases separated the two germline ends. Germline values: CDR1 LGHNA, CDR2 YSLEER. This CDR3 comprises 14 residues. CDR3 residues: CASSQNRESYEQYF. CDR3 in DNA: TGCGCCAGCAGCCAAAATCGTGAGTCCTACGAGCAGTACTTC.

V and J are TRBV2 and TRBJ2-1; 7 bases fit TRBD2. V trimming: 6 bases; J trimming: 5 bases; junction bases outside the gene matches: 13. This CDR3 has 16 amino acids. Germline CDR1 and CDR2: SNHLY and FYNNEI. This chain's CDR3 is CASRESLAVTDNEQFF. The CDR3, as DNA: TGTGCCAGCAGGGAAAGTCTAGCGGTAACCGACAATGAGCAGTTCTTC.

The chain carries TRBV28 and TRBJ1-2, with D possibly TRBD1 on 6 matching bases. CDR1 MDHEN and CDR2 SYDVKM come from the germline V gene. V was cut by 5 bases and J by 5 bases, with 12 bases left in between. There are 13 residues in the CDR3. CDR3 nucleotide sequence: TGTGCCAGCAGTACTCAGGGGTATTATGGCTACACCTTC. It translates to CASSTQGYYGYTF.